This T cell receptor beta chain was documented in a study of T cells in Graves' hyperthyroidism and ophthalmopathy. Turning to the study itself: Upon initial diagnosis and before any treatment, peripheral blood was collected. General observations from the study: Blood also showed most of the thyroid clonotypes that were expanded above 0.001. Before onset, ophthalmopathy was predicted by the model a median around 6.5 months earlier.

Blood was obtained at the first hyperthyroidism diagnosis, which preceded any ophthalmopathy symptoms. Amplification targeted TCR beta CDR3 regions from RNA transcripts. HTBI primers were used for first-round RT-PCR of the TCR CDR3. TCRdb reanalysed the multiplex PCR reads using MiXCR and keeps one entry per CDR3 protein. The repertoire consists of approximately 620,000 distinct CDR3 sequences, with roughly 14% occurring once and the leading ten covering less than 6%. There are a few counts of this clonotype. Its antigen is unknown. Germline lookup yields CDR1 MNHEY and CDR2 SMNVEV (reference sequence). CDR3 size: 16 residues. After removal of 7 bases from V and 1 base from J, the junction contained 13 bases not matched to a gene.

The sequence was collected from a young woman with Graves' hyperthyroidism that later progressed to Graves' ophthalmopathy. Source material: blood. The chain joins TRBV27 to TRBJ2-7; 7 bases are a match to TRBD2. The CDR3 spells CASTFSGLAVSYEQYF. CDR3 nucleotides: TGTGCCAGCACCTTTAGTGGGCTAGCGGTTTCCTACGAGCAGTACTTC.